The 25 T cell receptor beta chains presented below share a single source sample, sequenced in a study of cytomegalovirus exposure and HLA in healthy donors. The PCR employed 60 Vbeta primers together with 13 Jbeta primers. This table comes from immunoSEQ multiplex PCR, and its TCRdb copy is limited to in-frame clones, with some not included. The sample shows approximately 120,000 clones, 65% to 90% of them seen only once. Specimen: PBMCs. The receptors were sampled from a woman aged 25 to 39 in good health and CMV-seronegative.

This clone was recorded once. The J gene is TRBJ2-3, the V gene TRBV4-3; perhaps TRBD1 as D (5 bases). Trimming took off 0 bases at V and 8 bases at J, with 9 bases between the two ends. The CDR3 has 13 amino acids. Germline CDR1 and CDR2: LGHNA and YSLEER. This CDR3 is CASSQDSRGTQYF. The DNA for the CDR3 is TGCGCCAGCAGCCAAGACTCTAGGGGTACGCAGTATTTT.

The chain recombines TRBV4-1 with TRBJ2-6; D not resolved. The germline V gene has CDR1 MGHRA and CDR2 YSYEKL. Trimming cost V 1 base and J 2 bases, with 9 bases left between them. The CDR3 loop spans 16 amino acids. In DNA, the CDR3 is TGCGCCAGCAGCCAAGCCCCAAGCCCTGGGGCCAACGTCCTGACTTTC. It is translated as CASSQAPSPGANVLTF.

V is TRBV28 and J is TRBJ1-6, with D perhaps matching TRBD1 (5 bases). Deletions cut 3 bases from V and 8 bases from J, with 11 bases between. This CDR3 is 14 amino acids long. The germline V gene has CDR1 MDHEN and CDR2 SYDVKM. CDR3 nucleotides: TGTGCCAGCAGTTTCGGGGGAAAAGATTCACCCCTCCACTTT. It codes for CASSFGGKDSPLHF.

Note on this clone: In the same sample, other DNA sequences code for this CDR3. The gene calls are TRBV28 and TRBJ1-5; D is unclear. The CDR3 has 12 residues. Looked up from germline, CDR1 is MDHEN and CDR2 is SYDVKM. The V gene lost 2 bases and the J gene lost 6 bases, with 5 bases spanning the gap. This CDR3 is CASSLGGQPQHF. The DNA of the CDR3 is TGTGCCAGCAGTTTAGGAGGTCAGCCCCAGCATTTT.

The gene calls are TRBV14 and TRBJ1-3; 8 bases map to TRBD1. Trimming took 5 bases from V and 0 from J; bases not matched to a gene: 6. CDR3 length equals 16 residues. CDR1 SGHDN and CDR2 FVKESK come from the germline V gene. CDR3 amino acids: CASSLTGDRSGNTIYF. The CDR3 DNA is TGTGCCAGCAGCTTGACAGGGGACCGCTCTGGAAACACCATATATTTT.

The chain couples TRBV19 to TRBJ2-1, with 10 positions matching TRBD2. This CDR3 has 16 residues. V trimming: 4 bases; J trimming: 2 bases; junction bases outside the gene matches: 5. CDR1 LNHDA and CDR2 SQIVND come from the germline V gene (reference sequence). The CDR3 loop is CASSNSGRTTYNEQFF. In nucleotides, the CDR3 is TGTGCCAGTAGTAATAGCGGGAGGACTACCTACAATGAGCAGTTCTTC.

The chain joins TRBV6-1 to TRBJ2-7, with a weak D call TRBD2 (5 bases). The V end was cut by 8 bases, the J end by 0 bases, with 17 bases between. The germline gives CDR1 MNHNS, CDR2 SASEGT. The CDR3 has 15 residues. CDR3 DNA: TGTGCCAGCCCGAAGCCTGGCGGAGGCTCCTACGAGCAGTACTTC. This gives the protein CASPKPGGGSYEQYF.

The rearrangement joins TRBV7-6 to TRBJ2-7, with 7 bases identical to TRBD1. Per germline, CDR1 SGHVS and CDR2 FNYEAQ. V lost 5 bases to trimming and J lost 2 bases; unmatched junction nucleotides: 6. The CDR3 length is 14 residues. In DNA form, the CDR3 reads TGTGCCAGCAGCGAATTAGGGACAGCCTACGAGCAGTACTTC. Its translation: CASSELGTAYEQYF.

This clone was seen more than once but under ten times. This sequence joins TRBV5-4 and TRBJ1-2, with 7 bases aligning to TRBD1. CDR1 is SGHNT and CDR2 is YYREEE in the germline V gene (reference sequence). Trimming removed 3 bases from V and 4 bases from J; junction bases left unmatched: 6. The CDR3 is 14 amino acids. Here the CDR3 DNA reads TGTGCCAGCAGCTCCAGACAGGGTGGCTATGGCTACACCTTC. Protein: CASSSRQGGYGYTF.

Regarding this clone: One junction end does not reproduce the germline sequence, and a read error may be involved. The chain combines TRBV7-9 with TRBJ2-5; 11 bases agree with TRBD2. This CDR3 spans 16 amino acids. Looked up from germline, CDR1 is SEHNR and CDR2 is FQNEAQ (reference sequence). CDR3 region: CSSSLIAGGPGETQYF. DNA for the CDR3: TGTTCCAGCAGTTTAATAGCGGGAGGGCCGGGTGAGACCCAGTACTTC.

The V call is TRBV7-2, the J call TRBJ1-2; 7 bases align to TRBD1. The J segment lost 8 bases and the V segment lost 1 base, leaving 7 bases of the junction unmatched. The CDR3 totals 14 residues. The germline V gene has CDR1 SGHTA and CDR2 FQGNSA. The CDR3 loop is CASSLVAATGGYTF. The CDR3 DNA follows: TGTGCCAGCAGCTTAGTTGCCGCGACAGGGGGCTACACCTTC.

The chain couples TRBV11-2 to TRBJ2-7, with D unresolved. This CDR3 contains 11 residues. Deletions cut 5 bases from V and 7 bases from J, with 9 bases between. Germline CDR1 SGHAT, CDR2 FQNNGV. The CDR3 DNA reads as TGTGCCAGCAGCCCCGGGTGGGAGCAGTACTTC. It yields the protein CASSPGWEQYF.

V gene TRBV6-6 combines with J gene TRBJ2-1, with TRBD1 as a possible D gene (6 bases). V dropped 5 bases and J dropped 2 bases, with 10 bases sitting between them. The CDR3 is 14 residues long. Germline V gives CDR1 MNHNY, CDR2 SVGAGI (reference sequence). CDR3 protein: CASSLQGPYNEQFF. The CDR3 nucleotides are TGTGCCAGCAGTCTACAGGGACCCTACAATGAGCAGTTCTTC.

In DNA, the CDR3 is TGTGCCAGCTCCCCCGGGACAGGTGGTGGCTACACCTTC. This codes for CASSPGTGGGYTF. The V gene is TRBV18, the J gene TRBJ1-2; 8 nucleotides align to TRBD1. This CDR3 is 13 amino acids long. The V gene's germline CDR1 is KGHSH and CDR2 LQKENI. The junction had 7 bases not matched to a gene; V was cut back by 6 bases and J by 7 bases.

V usage is TRBV19 and J usage is TRBJ1-2, with 9 bases aligning to TRBD1. V trimming: 3 bases; J trimming: 8 bases; junction bases outside the gene matches: 13. Per the germline V gene, CDR1 is LNHDA and CDR2 is SQIVND (reference sequence). The CDR3 sequence is 16 residues long. The CDR3 DNA sequence: TGTGCCAGTAGTATTAGAGGGACAGGGAGGAGCGACGGCTACACCTTC. Protein product: CASSIRGTGRSDGYTF.

The chain couples TRBV6-5 to TRBJ1-2; no reliable D call. Trimming removed 8 bases from V and 2 bases from J, with 15 bases in between. The CDR3 totals 14 residues. Germline V CDR1 and CDR2: MNHEY, SVGAGI. CDR3 residues: CASQPRAGNYGYTF. The CDR3 DNA is TGTGCCAGCCAACCTAGGGCGGGGAACTATGGCTACACCTTC.

This chain connects TRBV27 to TRBJ1-1; weak D call: TRBD1 (5 bases). This CDR3 is 13 amino acids long. The germline CDR1 and CDR2 sequences are MNHEY and SMNVEV (reference sequence). V was pared by 3 bases and J by 1 base, with 6 bases between. The CDR3 nucleotides read TGTGCCAGCAGTTTCACAGGGAACACTGAAGCTTTCTTT. It yields the protein CASSFTGNTEAFF.

The CDR3, as DNA: TGTGCCAGCAGCTTAAACAGGCCCAGCTCCTATAATTCACCCCTCCACTTT. Residues: CASSLNRPSSYNSPLHF. The chain uses TRBV7-2 and TRBJ1-6, with a tentative D call TRBD1 (5 bases). V was pared by 2 bases and J by 0 bases, with 11 bases between. The CDR3 has 17 amino acids. CDR1 and CDR2 from the germline V gene are SGHTA and FQGNSA.

The rearrangement uses TRBV30 and TRBJ2-5, with D possibly being TRBD1 (5 bases). Trimming cost V 0 bases and J 1 base, with 18 bases left between them. Looked up from germline, CDR1 is GTSNPN and CDR2 is SVGIG (reference sequence). The CDR3 is made up of 17 amino acids. DNA for the CDR3: TGTGCCTGGAGTGTACAGAATCCAGGGCCTTCCCAAGAGACCCAGTACTTC. This gives the protein CAWSVQNPGPSQETQYF. Full variable domain (rest looked up from reference TRBV30 and TRBJ2-5): SQTIHQWPATLVQPVGSPLSLECTVEGTSNPNLYWYRQAAGRGLQLLFYSVGIGQISSEVPQNLSASRPQDRQFILSSKKLLLSDSGFYLCAWSVQNPGPSQETQYFGPGTRLLVL.

V gene TRBV5-1 combines with J gene TRBJ1-6, with D perhaps TRBD1 (6 bases). CDR1 and CDR2 (germline): SGHRS, YFSETQ. Deletions cut 4 bases from V and 8 bases from J, with 13 bases between. The CDR3 runs 14 residues. The chain's CDR3 is CASSRTGLDSPLHF. CDR3 bases: TGCGCCAGCAGCAGAACAGGGTTGGATTCACCCCTCCACTTT.

This clone was detected only once. The genes are TRBV6-6 and TRBJ2-1, with D maybe TRBD2 (6 bases). The germline V gene encodes CDR1 MNHNY and CDR2 SVGAGI (reference sequence). The CDR3 contains 13 residues. The V and J ends lost 6 bases and 9 bases respectively, with 15 bases between them. This CDR3 is CASRSEGLSEQFF. CDR3 sequence (DNA): TGTGCCAGCAGGTCGGAGGGCCTTAGTGAGCAGTTCTTC.

The sample holds one count of this clone. V usage is TRBV5-6 and J usage is TRBJ1-1, with D hard to call. CDR3 length: 11 residues. V lost 0 bases and J lost 6, with 3 bases in between. Germline V gene data show CDR1 as SGHDT and CDR2 as YYEEEE. CDR3 residues: CASSLGAEAFF. CDR3 coding DNA: TGTGCCAGCAGCTTGGGCGCTGAAGCTTTCTTT.

This clone was recorded only once. CDR3 residues: CASSPPVSGDNEQFF. CDR3 nucleotides: TGTGCCAGCTCACCACCTGTTAGCGGGGACAATGAGCAGTTCTTC. This chain connects TRBV18 to TRBJ2-1; 8 nucleotides match TRBD2. V was clipped by 0 bases and J by 5 bases; unmatched bases: 3. The CDR3 has 15 amino acids. Germline CDR1 and CDR2: KGHSH and LQKENI.

The chain couples TRBV4-3 to TRBJ1-4, with TRBD1 matching 7 bases. The CDR3 spans 15 residues. Losses at the gene ends were 3 bases for V and 5 bases for J; bases not matched to a gene: 6. Germline-derived CDR1 and CDR2 are LGHNA and YSLEER. The CDR3 DNA follows: TGCGCCAGCAGCCACGGGGACAGAGCGAATGAAAAACTGTTTTTT. It yields the protein CASSHGDRANEKLFF.

The genes are TRBV10-3 and TRBJ2-3; TRBD2 is a possible D gene (6 bases). Germline assignment: CDR1 ENHRY and CDR2 SYGVKD. This CDR3 has 14 residues. Trimming took 8 bases from V and 3 from J, leaving 15 bases between them. In DNA form, the CDR3 reads TGTGCCATCGCGGGGTTGGGGAGGACAGATACGCAGTATTTT. Protein: CAIAGLGRTDTQYF.